The following is a T cell receptor (beta chain) sequence with its context. Its specificity is not known. V shed 6 bases and J 3 bases; nucleotides not matched to a gene: 3. CDR3 length equals 13 residues. Germline CDR1 and CDR2: MNHNY and SVGAGI (reference sequence). The assay was immunoSEQ multiplex PCR, and TCRdb's table has in-frame clones only and misses some. Of some 190,000 clones in the sample, around 92% were seen once. This sample stems from a study of T cell responses to AZD1222 COVID-19 vaccine. Broader study findings: Repertoire sampling happened only post peak T cell response. Baseline seropositivity occurred in only six or seven AZD1222 recipients. Nearly half of unique spike-specific TCRs reportedly avoided B.1.351 and B.1.1.7 mutated regions. Spike-specific TCR breadth rose after two AZD1222 doses, and depth rose as well.

The chain carries TRBV6-6 and TRBJ1-1, with 8 positions matching TRBD1. The receptor was derived from an adult in good health. This specimen consisted of peripheral blood, obtained on day 0 of AZD1222 vaccination. CDR3: CASSLTGDTEAFF. In DNA, the CDR3 is TGTGCCAGCAGCCTGACAGGGGACACTGAAGCTTTCTTT.